Sequencing of this T cell receptor beta chain was carried out in a study of blood T cell repertoires in COVID-19. From germline, CDR1 is SGHVS and CDR2 FNYEAQ. This CDR3 is built from 16 residues. Trimming left V 4 bases short and J 7 bases short, with 19 bases between. Original handling: Amplification of reference gene primers provided the estimated nucleated cell counts. The assay was immunoSEQ multiplex PCR, and TCRdb's table has in-frame clones only and misses some. The V and J calls and clone size are taken from that table; D and trimming were inferred from the DNA. The repertoire holds around 140,000 clones, with around 81% as singletons.

The receptor was isolated from a human donor in a cohort sampled during active COVID-19. The sequenced material came from peripheral blood. The chain has TRBV7-6 and TRBJ1-4; a possible D gene is TRBD1 (6 bases). CDR3 DNA sequence: TGTGCCAGCAGCTCGAGACAGGCCGGATCGGGTGAAAAACTGTTTTTT. It specifies CASSSRQAGSGEKLFF.